This passage covers 30 T cell receptor beta chains from one sample sequenced in a study of cytomegalovirus exposure and HLA in healthy donors. The study ran its PCR with 60 Vbeta and 13 Jbeta primers. The protocol was immunoSEQ multiplex PCR, while the TCRdb copy is restricted to in-frame clones and leaves out a portion. The data show 150,000 to 200,000 clones, with roughly 80% seen just once and almost 7% held by the top ten. The sequencing sample was made of PBMCs. The origin of the receptors is a man in his thirties or forties in good health and CMV-seropositive.

The genes are TRBV7-2 and TRBJ1-2; D uncertain. Germline V gene sequence: CDR1 SGHTA, CDR2 FQGNSA. V was shortened by 4 bases and J by 1 base, with 10 bases between the two germline ends. This CDR3 is 14 amino acids long. CDR3 in amino acids: CASSSFGVNYGYTF. In nucleotides, the CDR3 is TGTGCCAGCAGCTCGTTCGGGGTTAACTATGGCTACACCTTC.

The V call is TRBV5-6, the J call TRBJ2-3; a weak D match, TRBD2 (6 bases). This CDR3 region has 14 residues. Germline assignment: CDR1 SGHDT and CDR2 YYEEEE. Trimming cost V 0 bases and J 2 bases, with 7 bases left between them. This CDR3 is CASSLAGLTDTQYF. In nucleotides, the CDR3 is TGTGCCAGCAGCTTGGCGGGACTCACAGATACGCAGTATTTT.

This clone was detected only once. CDR3 nucleotide sequence: TGTGCCAGCAGCCCAAGACCCGGACAGGGATACGAGCAGTACTTC. Amino acid sequence: CASSPRPGQGYEQYF. This chain uses TRBV9 with TRBJ2-7; 8 bases are shared with TRBD1. The V gene end was trimmed by 4 bases and the J gene end by 4 bases; junction bases not matched to a gene: 10. From germline, CDR1 is SGDLS and CDR2 YYNGEE. CDR3 length equals 15 residues.

The rearrangement joins TRBV4-1 to TRBJ2-7; the D is unclear. The V gene lost 0 bases and the J gene lost 0 bases, with 6 bases spanning the gap. Germline V gives CDR1 MGHRA, CDR2 YSYEKL. The CDR3 sequence is 14 residues long. CDR3 bases: TGCGCCAGCAGCCAAGAGAGGAGCTCCTACGAGCAGTACTTC. Protein sequence: CASSQERSSYEQYF.

The CDR3 protein is CASSQGGQGMGGYTF. CDR3 DNA sequence: TGTGCCAGCAGCCAAGGGGGACAGGGAATGGGTGGCTACACCTTC. The chain couples TRBV4-2 to TRBJ1-2; TRBD1 aligns across 9 bases. The length of the CDR3 is 15 residues. The germline V gene encodes CDR1 LGHNA and CDR2 YNFKEQ. Losses at the gene ends were 1 base for V and 7 bases for J; bases not matched to a gene: 7.

The rearrangement joins TRBV30 to TRBJ2-3; 14 bases align to TRBD2. Germline CDR1 and CDR2: GTSNPN and SVGIG (reference sequence). The CDR3 has 20 residues. V shed 1 base, J shed 0 bases, and the junction held 12 bases outside the gene matches. The CDR3 sequence: CAWSGYPPTSGRASTDTQYF. The CDR3 DNA follows: TGTGCCTGGAGTGGATACCCGCCGACTAGCGGGAGGGCCAGCACAGATACGCAGTATTTT.

The V gene is TRBV28, the J gene TRBJ2-4; a weak D match, TRBD2 (6 bases). V gave up 6 bases and J gave up 5 bases, with 17 bases separating them. This CDR3 is 15 amino acids long. Per germline, CDR1 MDHEN and CDR2 SYDVKM. The CDR3 DNA is TGTGCCAGCAGCCCGACTAGTTCTGGCCAAAACATTCAGTACTTC. This translates into CASSPTSSGQNIQYF.

The J gene is TRBJ2-1, the V gene TRBV19; a possible D gene is TRBD2 (7 bases). V lost 1 base and J 0 bases, leaving 16 bases between the germline ends. Germline assignment: CDR1 LNHDA and CDR2 SQIVND (reference sequence). The CDR3 is 18 amino acids. DNA for the CDR3: TGTGCCAGTAGTATAGGACGGTTCGGGGGGCTCTCCTACAATGAGCAGTTCTTC. It is translated as CASSIGRFGGLSYNEQFF.

This clone was seen just once. The genes are TRBV25-1 and TRBJ2-5, with no clear D. There are 16 residues in the CDR3. V lost 2 bases and J lost 1, with 14 bases in between. The germline V gene encodes CDR1 MGHDK and CDR2 SYGVNS. The CDR3 region is CASSEVLTPIQETQYF. Written as DNA, the CDR3 is TGTGCCAGCAGTGAAGTTCTGACACCCATCCAAGAGACCCAGTACTTC.

This chain links TRBV5-6 with TRBJ2-5, with TRBD1 identical over 8 bases. The CDR3 loop spans 16 amino acids. With V trimmed by 4 bases and J by 4 bases, 12 bases remained unmatched. Per germline, CDR1 SGHDT and CDR2 YYEEEE. CDR3 coding DNA: TGTGCCAGCAGCCCTGGTTCAGGGGGCGAAGGAGAGACCCAGTACTTC. It translates to CASSPGSGGEGETQYF.

The chain carries TRBV7-3 and TRBJ2-3, with D perhaps matching TRBD1 (5 bases). Trimming stripped 4 bases from V and 6 bases from J, with 14 bases between. CDR3 size: 14 residues. Germline values: CDR1 SGHTA, CDR2 FQGTGA. The DNA of the CDR3 is TGTGCCAGCAGCTACGCTGGGGCATGGGATACGCAGTATTTT. Its protein is CASSYAGAWDTQYF.

J is TRBJ2-7 and V is TRBV6-5; 9 bases align to TRBD2. The CDR3 runs to 14 residues. CDR1 and CDR2 from the germline V gene are MNHEY and SVGAGI. The J segment lost 7 bases and the V segment lost 0 bases, leaving 4 bases of the junction unmatched. CDR3 sequence (DNA): TGTGCCAGCAGTTACTCTTTCCTAGCGGGAGAGCAGTACTTC. Encoded protein: CASSYSFLAGEQYF.

V and J are TRBV5-1 and TRBJ2-3, with 10 bases aligning to TRBD2. Germline assignment: CDR1 SGHRS and CDR2 YFSETQ. Unmatched junction bases numbered 3, after V lost 3 bases and J lost 2 bases. The CDR3 contains 15 residues. The CDR3 DNA reads TGCGCCAGCAGCTCCAGCGGGGGGGCCACAGATACGCAGTATTTT. This encodes CASSSSGGATDTQYF.

This clone was found a few times. This chain connects TRBV5-1 to TRBJ2-1, with D perhaps matching TRBD1 (6 bases). This CDR3 has 13 amino acids. Germline V gene data show CDR1 as SGHRS and CDR2 as YFSETQ. Trimming cost V 8 bases and J 2 bases, with 11 bases left between them. The CDR3 reads CASTGTTYNEQFF. The CDR3 DNA reads TGCGCCAGTACAGGGACGACCTACAATGAGCAGTTCTTC.

V is TRBV5-6 and J is TRBJ1-4; a possible D gene is TRBD1 (6 bases). The V gene's germline CDR1 is SGHDT and CDR2 YYEEEE. Trimming pared 3 bases from V and 5 bases from J, leaving 20 bases between. The CDR3 runs 17 residues. CDR3: CASSYARRGRTNEKLFF. CDR3 DNA: TGTGCCAGCAGCTACGCTCGCAGGGGAAGGACGAATGAAAAACTGTTTTTT. Full variable domain (missing parts from reference TRBV5-6 and TRBJ1-4): DAGVTQSPTHLIKTRGQQVTLRCSPKSGHDTVSWYQQALGQGPQFIFQYYEEEERQRGNFPDRFSGHQFPNYSSELNVNALLLGDSALYLCASSYARRGRTNEKLFFGSGTQLSVL.

This clone was detected only once. The chain uses TRBV9 and TRBJ1-6; 11 bases agree with TRBD1. Germline CDR1 SGDLS, CDR2 YYNGEE. This CDR3 has 17 amino acids. V gave up 4 bases and J gave up 3 bases; unmatched junction bases: 6. CDR3: CASSTRDRGDYNSPLHF. The CDR3 DNA sequence: TGTGCCAGCAGCACCCGGGACAGGGGGGACTATAATTCACCCCTCCACTTT.

The J gene is TRBJ2-7, the V gene TRBV5-6, with D possibly being TRBD1 (5 bases). V dropped 4 bases and J dropped 3 bases, with 11 bases sitting between them. Germline CDR1 reads SGHDT; CDR2 reads YYEEEE. This CDR3 is built from 13 residues. CDR3 protein: CASSLSGNYEQYF. Written as DNA, the CDR3 is TGTGCCAGCAGCCTCTCAGGGAACTACGAGCAGTACTTC.

This chain uses TRBV4-3 with TRBJ2-7; 7 positions agree with TRBD2. This CDR3 is 15 amino acids long. Germline loops: CDR1 LGHNA, CDR2 YSLEER. The V gene end was trimmed by 0 bases and the J gene end by 4 bases; junction bases not matched to a gene: 6. The CDR3, as DNA: TGCGCCAGCAGCCAAGACTGGACGGGGGGATACGAGCAGTACTTC. This sequence encodes CASSQDWTGGYEQYF.

The chain couples TRBV9 to TRBJ2-1; 9 positions match TRBD2. The V and J ends lost 0 bases and 9 bases, in that order; junction bases with no gene match: 7. The germline CDR1 and CDR2 sequences are SGDLS and YYNGEE. The CDR3 has 15 amino acids. The CDR3 coding sequence is TGTGCCAGCAGCGTAGGGGCGGGGGGGCCGCGTGAGCAGTTCTTC. Translated: CASSVGAGGPREQFF.

The chain joins TRBV10-1 to TRBJ2-7, with 10 bases aligning to TRBD2. Germline assignment: CDR1 WNHNN and CDR2 SYGVQD (reference sequence). With 11 bases clipped from V and 3 bases from J, the junction kept 7 bases outside the gene matches. This CDR3 has 13 residues. The CDR3 spells CAGRTSGCYEQYF. CDR3 DNA: TGCGCCGGTCGGACTAGCGGCTGCTACGAGCAGTACTTC.

The rearrangement uses TRBV19 and TRBJ1-1, with D unresolved. Germline values: CDR1 LNHDA, CDR2 SQIVND (reference sequence). The length of the CDR3 is 13 residues. V gave up 6 bases and J gave up 11 bases, with 19 bases separating them. The DNA of the CDR3 is TGTGCCAGTAGGCATTCGGCGGCCCCGGGGGCTTTCTTT. Protein: CASRHSAAPGAFF.

The gene calls are TRBV11-3 and TRBJ2-3; 9 bases are a match to TRBD2. Germline V CDR1 and CDR2: SGHNT, YENEEA. CDR3 length: 14 residues. The V segment lost 5 bases and the J segment 5 bases; nucleotides outside the gene matches: 5. CDR3: CASSPTSGVDTQYF. CDR3 coding DNA: TGTGCCAGCAGCCCGACTAGCGGTGTAGATACGCAGTATTTT.

The J gene is TRBJ2-3, the V gene TRBV14; maybe TRBD2 (5 bases). This CDR3 contains 12 residues. V shed 6 bases and J shed 5 bases, with 9 bases lying between them. Germline CDR1 and CDR2: SGHDN and FVKESK. CDR3 in amino acids: CASSRRGDTQYF. The CDR3, as DNA: TGTGCCAGCAGTCGTCGGGGAGATACGCAGTATTTT.

V gene TRBV4-3 combines with J gene TRBJ2-7; unclear D gene. The CDR3 spans 14 residues. Per the germline V gene, CDR1 is LGHNA and CDR2 is YSLEER. V was shortened by 1 base and J by 0 bases, with 7 bases between the two germline ends. CDR3: CASSQGADSYEQYF. DNA of the CDR3: TGCGCCAGCAGCCAAGGGGCAGACTCCTACGAGCAGTACTTC.

The chain combines TRBV27 with TRBJ2-1; TRBD2 agrees at 10 bases. V lost 5 bases to trimming and J lost 0 bases; unmatched junction nucleotides: 13. The CDR3 length is 19 residues. Germline-derived CDR1 and CDR2 are MNHEY and SMNVEV (reference sequence). The CDR3 loop is CASSAPGTSVSISYNEQFF. For the CDR3, the DNA is TGTGCCAGCAGTGCCCCCGGGACTAGCGTTTCGATCTCCTACAATGAGCAGTTCTTC.

The genes are TRBV6-5 and TRBJ1-6, with D perhaps TRBD1 (5 bases). The CDR3 has 13 residues. Trimming pared 7 bases from V and 10 bases from J, leaving 14 bases between. Germline values: CDR1 MNHEY, CDR2 SVGAGI. CDR3 loop: CASNGGLESPLHF. CDR3 DNA sequence: TGTGCCAGCAATGGGGGGTTGGAATCACCCCTCCACTTT.

The chain is built from TRBV9 and TRBJ2-1; TRBD2 matches at 12 bases. Germline-derived CDR1 and CDR2 are SGDLS and YYNGEE. The CDR3 sequence is 20 residues long. After removal of 4 bases from V and 0 bases from J, the junction contained 14 bases not matched to a gene. This chain's CDR3 is CASSISTSGGALGSYNEQFF. The DNA of the CDR3 is TGTGCCAGCAGCATCTCGACTAGCGGGGGCGCCTTGGGCTCCTACAATGAGCAGTTCTTC.

The V gene is TRBV19, the J gene TRBJ2-3, with a weak D call TRBD2 (6 bases). V was cut by 5 bases and J by 4 bases, with 13 bases left in between. The CDR3 loop spans 14 amino acids. Germline loops: CDR1 LNHDA, CDR2 SQIVND (reference sequence). This CDR3 is CASSVTSSADTQYF. For the CDR3, the DNA is TGTGCCAGTAGTGTGACTAGTTCAGCAGATACGCAGTATTTT.

The CDR3 loop is CASSASRLEAFF. CDR3 nucleotide sequence: TGTGCCAGCAGCGCCTCTCGACTTGAAGCTTTCTTT. The chain couples TRBV6-1 to TRBJ1-1; unclear D gene. CDR3 length: 12 amino acids. The germline CDR1 and CDR2 sequences are MNHNS and SASEGT. The V end was cut by 6 bases, the J end by 7 bases, with 12 bases between.

The chain couples TRBV19 to TRBJ2-1, with 7 nucleotides matching TRBD1. Germline trimming cut 5 bases from V and 7 bases from J; bases unmatched to any gene: 11. The CDR3 is made up of 15 amino acids. Germline V gene sequence: CDR1 LNHDA, CDR2 SQIVND (reference sequence). The CDR3 DNA follows: TGTGCCAGTAGTCCGCAGGTGACAGGGTTGAATGAGCAGTTCTTC. Its translation: CASSPQVTGLNEQFF.